This is a list of T cell receptor beta chains from one sample in a study of blood T cell repertoires in COVID-19. Profiling relied on immunoSEQ multiplex PCR, and the TCRdb table lists in-frame clones only, not all of them. Here the sample spans about 60,000 clones, 80% to 90% being singletons. The sample comprised peripheral blood. These TCRs come from a middle-aged man with acute or convalescent COVID-19. CDR3s include the opening cysteine and the closing phenylalanine or tryptophan. The D gene is left open where the match is weak. The size of a clone is reported for some rows only, either as once, few or many, or as a class for expanded clones.

clone_size j_call d_call v_call cdr3_aa cdr3_nt
NA TRBJ1-1 NA TRBV30 CAWSRRADTEAFF TGTGCCTGGAGTAGGCGGGCGGACACTGAAGCTTTCTTT
once TRBJ1-6 NA TRBV3-1/TRBV3-2 CAAATAVPFHTSYSPLHF TGTGCCGCAGCGACGGCAGTCCCATTTCATACATCATATTCACCCCTCCACTTT
NA TRBJ1-3 NA TRBV23-1 CASSWFQGSTNSSGNTIYF TGCGCCAGCAGTTGGTTTCAGGGGTCCACCAATAGCTCTGGAAACACCATATATTTT
NA TRBJ1-3 TRBD1 TRBV13 CASSVTGAGNTIYF TGTGCCAGCAGCGTTACAGGGGCTGGAAACACCATATATTTT
NA TRBJ2-3 TRBD1 TRBV19 CASSRRQGGVTDTQYF TGTGCCAGTAGTCGAAGACAGGGGGGGGTCACAGATACGCAGTATTTT
NA TRBJ2-3 NA TRBV6-5 CATKAAGPFTDTQYF TGTGCCACCAAGGCGGCAGGGCCGTTCACAGATACGCAGTATTTT
NA TRBJ1-1 NA TRBV5-1 CASSVDYSTEAFF TGCGCCAGCAGCGTTGATTACAGCACTGAAGCTTTCTTT
NA TRBJ1-2 NA TRBV24-1 CATSDPGTRNYGYTF TGTGCCACCAGTGATCCCGGGACTAGGAACTATGGCTACACCTTC
NA TRBJ2-7 NA TRBV5-6 CASSLAGVDYEQYF TGTGCCAGCAGCTTGGCCGGGGTCGATTACGAGCAGTACTTC
NA TRBJ1-6 NA TRBV28 CASSLSGTPAGNSPLHF TGTGCCAGCAGTTTGTCCGGGACCCCGGCGGGAAATTCACCCCTCCACTTT
NA TRBJ2-7 NA TRBV6-5 CASKVGRAGSYEQYF TGTGCCAGCAAAGTGGGCCGGGCGGGCTCCTACGAGCAGTACTTC
NA TRBJ1-1 TRBD1 TRBV11-3 CASSFLGQGAGAFF TGTGCCAGCAGCTTCCTCGGGCAGGGGGCAGGAGCTTTCTTT
NA TRBJ1-1 TRBD1 TRBV27 CATGQAANTEAFF TGTGCCACCGGACAGGCTGCGAACACTGAAGCTTTCTTT
NA TRBJ2-7 NA TRBV4-1 CASSPGGVPTYEQYF TGCGCCAGCAGCCCTGGAGGGGTCCCTACCTACGAGCAGTACTTC
NA TRBJ2-3 TRBD1 TRBV28 CASSQTGTGRRDTQYF TGTGCCAGCAGTCAAACCGGGACAGGGAGACGAGATACGCAGTATTTT
once TRBJ1-1 NA TRBV30 CAWSVGVRRQAFF TGTGCCTGGAGTGTAGGAGTCCGCCGGCAAGCTTTCTTT
NA TRBJ1-2 NA TRBV2 CASSEVLIGIKYGYTF TGTGCCAGCAGTGAAGTATTAATCGGGATAAAGTATGGCTACACCTTC
NA TRBJ2-2 NA TRBV6-1 CASSEQGRATGELFF TGTGCCAGCAGTGAACAGGGAAGGGCCACCGGGGAGCTGTTTTTT
NA TRBJ1-6 NA TRBV5-1 CASSQGGESPLHF TGCGCCAGCTCACAGGGTGGGGAATCACCCCTCCACTTT
NA TRBJ1-4 NA TRBV4-1 CASSQDGGGRREKLFF TGCGCCAGCAGCCAAGATGGGGGGGGGCGGCGTGAAAAACTGTTTTTT
NA TRBJ2-7 TRBD1 TRBV6-5 CASSYSGTGQGEQYF TGTGCCAGCAGTTACTCAGGGACAGGCCAAGGGGAGCAGTACTTC
NA TRBJ2-2 TRBD2 TRBV10-3 CAITNGGTSSPGELFF TGTGCCATCACCAACGGGGGGACTAGCAGTCCCGGGGAGCTGTTTTTT
NA TRBJ1-1 NA TRBV4-1 CASSPRSNTEAFF TGCGCCAGCAGCCCCAGATCAAACACTGAAGCTTTCTTT
NA TRBJ2-1 NA TRBV3-1/TRBV3-2 CASSQARLGGDNEQFF TGTGCCAGCAGCCAAGCCCGACTAGGTGGTGACAATGAGCAGTTCTTC
NA TRBJ2-1 NA TRBV7-2 CASRSGPEQFF TGTGCCAGCAGGTCAGGGCCCGAGCAGTTCTTC
once TRBJ1-4 NA TRBV20-1 CSAISYEKLFF TGCAGTGCTATATCCTATGAAAAACTGTTTTTT
NA TRBJ1-2 NA TRBV7-8 CASSSTTRDNYGYTF TGTGCCAGCAGCTCAACGACACGAGACAACTATGGCTACACCTTC
NA TRBJ2-7 NA TRBV2 CASSEGWVNGGYEQYF TGTGCCAGCAGTGAAGGATGGGTTAACGGGGGCTACGAGCAGTACTTC
NA TRBJ1-1 NA TRBV10-1 CASSLGATAEAFF TGCGCCAGCTCCTTAGGAGCGACAGCTGAAGCTTTCTTT
NA TRBJ2-5 TRBD1 TRBV11-3 CASTSTGDIETQYF TGTGCCAGCACCTCGACAGGGGATATAGAGACCCAGTACTTC
NA TRBJ1-2 NA TRBV19 CASSIDHRFYGYTF TGTGCCAGTAGTATAGACCACAGATTCTATGGCTACACCTTC
NA TRBJ2-7 NA TRBV3-1/TRBV3-2 CASSQQGTGNYEQYF TGTGCCAGCAGCCAACAGGGGACGGGCAACTACGAGCAGTACTTC
NA TRBJ2-7 NA TRBV7-2 CASTNKVGGLYEQYF TGTGCCAGCACCAACAAGGTGGGGGGGCTCTACGAGCAGTACTTC
NA TRBJ1-5 NA TRBV10-2 CASLPGGRSFQPQHF TGCGCCAGCCTCCCGGGGGGGCGAAGCTTTCAGCCCCAGCATTTT
NA TRBJ1-2 NA TRBV11-1 CASSAHREQGYTF TGTGCCAGCAGCGCCCATCGAGAGCAAGGCTACACCTTC
NA TRBJ1-1 TRBD1 TRBV28 CASSFSSLRRGLGTEAFF TGTGCCAGCAGTTTCAGCTCCCTGAGGAGGGGGCTTGGGACTGAAGCTTTCTTT
NA TRBJ2-7 TRBD1 TRBV5-1 CASSTTGTVEYEQYF TGCGCCAGCAGCACCACCGGGACAGTAGAATACGAGCAGTACTTC
NA TRBJ2-5 TRBD1 TRBV11-2 CASSLGVQGALRETQYF TGTGCCAGCAGCTTAGGGGTACAGGGGGCTCTGAGAGAGACCCAGTACTTC
NA TRBJ1-3 NA TRBV3-1/TRBV3-2 CASSQVGGSGNTIYF TGTGCCAGCAGCCAAGTAGGGGGTTCTGGAAACACCATATATTTT
few TRBJ1-2 NA TRBV3-1/TRBV3-2 CASSQGATALYGYTF TGTGCCAGCAGCCAAGGAGCCACCGCCCTCTATGGCTACACCTTC
NA TRBJ2-3 NA TRBV30 CAWSETGFGDTQYF TGTGCCTGGAGTGAAACAGGGTTCGGAGATACGCAGTATTTT
NA TRBJ2-1 NA TRBV5-4 CASSLAGNNEQFF TGTGCCAGCAGCTTGGCAGGGAACAATGAGCAGTTCTTC
NA TRBJ1-1 NA TRBV29-1 CSAGHLHTEAFF TGCAGCGCCGGACACCTACACACTGAAGCTTTCTTT
few TRBJ1-6 NA TRBV19 CASSISLPGSSYNSPLHF TGTGCCAGTAGTATAAGCCTTCCCGGGTCATCCTATAATTCACCCCTCCACTTT
medium-sized TRBJ1-1 TRBD1 TRBV3-1/TRBV3-2 CASSLGQGAEAFF TGTGCCAGCAGCCTTGGACAGGGCGCTGAAGCTTTCTTT
NA TRBJ1-2 NA TRBV2 CASSGDFGGYTF TGTGCCAGCAGTGGGGACTTTGGCGGCTACACCTTC
NA TRBJ2-5 TRBD2 TRBV2 CASRPPRRGGWETQYF TGTGCCAGCCGCCCTCCTAGGCGCGGGGGGTGGGAGACCCAGTACTTC
once TRBJ1-6 NA TRBV30 CAWSPRGGHYNSPLHF TGTGCCTGGAGCCCCCGGGGGGGCCACTATAATTCACCCCTCCACTTT
NA TRBJ1-5 TRBD1 TRBV11-2 CASSLEGGDNQPQHF TGTGCCAGCAGCTTAGAAGGGGGCGACAATCAGCCCCAGCATTTT
NA TRBJ2-7 NA TRBV11-3 CASSLLAISPYEQYF TGTGCCAGCAGCTTACTAGCGATAAGCCCCTACGAGCAGTACTTC
NA TRBJ1-6 NA TRBV5-1 CASSLGPTGSSPLHF TGCGCCAGCAGCTTAGGTCCGACGGGAAGCTCACCCCTCCACTTT
NA TRBJ1-3 NA TRBV5-5 CASSLAFGGAWENTIYF TGTGCCAGCAGCTTGGCCTTTGGAGGCGCCTGGGAAAACACCATATATTTT
NA TRBJ2-7 NA TRBV27 CATSRGGYPYEQYF TGTGCCACCAGCCGGGGAGGATACCCCTACGAGCAGTACTTC